This T cell receptor (beta chain) is from a study of T cells in Graves' hyperthyroidism and ophthalmopathy. Thyroid ultrasound, orbital computed tomography, clinical symptoms, and serum thyroxine and TRAb underpinned diagnoses. Trimming took off 5 bases at V and 4 bases at J, with 11 bases between the two ends. The CDR3 runs 13 residues. Germline values: CDR1 DFQATT, CDR2 SNEGSKA (reference sequence). Amplified regions were TCR beta CDR3 sequences from RNA transcripts. The TCR CDR3 first-round RT-PCR relied on the HTBI primer set. TCRdb re-called the multiplex PCR reads with MiXCR, one entry per CDR3 protein. The table records under 600,000 distinct CDR3 sequences, around 15% of them present only once. This clonotype showed up just a few times.

The sequenced material came from blood. V gene TRBV20-1 combines with J gene TRBJ1-4, with no clear D. The TCR sequence derives from a woman aged 35 to 49 with Graves' ophthalmopathy. CDR3 sequence reads: CSAYRAINEKLFF. The CDR3 DNA reads as TGCAGTGCTTACCGGGCTATTAATGAAAAACTGTTTTTT.